These 3 T cell receptor beta chains originate from one sample sequenced in a study of long-term antiretroviral therapy in people with HIV. The run of the v3.0 immunoSEQ assay was at survey level. The data were produced by immunoSEQ multiplex PCR, yet TCRdb's version contains in-frame clones alone and is incomplete. Seen here are roughly 38,000 clones, 80% observed once, and the top ten hold about 6%. Here the sequenced sample was unsorted PBMCs, taken 3.4 years after starting antiretroviral therapy. The receptors were sampled from a man aged 25 to 40 with HIV.

This rearrangement joins TRBV19 to TRBJ2-1; 7 bases fit TRBD2. Germline loops: CDR1 LNHDA, CDR2 SQIVND (reference sequence). Unmatched junction bases numbered 12, after V lost 3 bases and J lost 4 bases. This CDR3 has 17 amino acids. The chain's CDR3 is CASSIAAGAFSYNEQFF. CDR3 coding DNA: TGTGCCAGTAGTATTGCGGCGGGAGCTTTCTCGTACAATGAGCAGTTCTTC.

This chain joins TRBV4-2 and TRBJ2-3, with D possibly TRBD2 on 5 matching bases. Per the germline V gene, CDR1 is LGHNA and CDR2 is YNFKEQ. V was shortened by 0 bases and J by 4 bases, with 11 bases between the two germline ends. The CDR3 runs 15 residues. CDR3 DNA sequence: TGTGCCAGCAGCCAAGAGAGGACTGGACCAGATACGCAGTATTTT. It translates to CASSQERTGPDTQYF.

The chain uses TRBV27 and TRBJ2-3; tentatively, D is TRBD2 (6 bases). The germline CDR1 and CDR2 sequences are MNHEY and SMNVEV (reference sequence). V was cut by 5 bases and J by 3 bases, with 12 bases left in between. This CDR3 contains 14 residues. CDR3 sequence (DNA): TGTGCCAGCAGTCAGGTGGGGGGAACAGATACGCAGTATTTT. Translating gives CASSQVGGTDTQYF.